The 3 T cell receptor beta chains given below trace back to one sample, sequenced in a study of regulatory T cells in long-lasting Graves disease. Time point described: persistent/refractory GD, antithyroid drugs over 5 years with positive TRAb. Generation of the TCR library employed RNA extracted from PBMCs. Building of the TCR beta libraries involved iRepertoire HTBI primers and Arm-PCR of CDR3 regions. MiXCR, run by TCRdb on the multiplex PCR reads, gives a single entry per CDR3 protein. The sample gives 650,000 to 700,000 distinct CDR3 sequences, about 30% of which show up once; about two fifths is in the top ten. Sequences were derived from peripheral blood mononuclear cells (PBMCs), sampled when the disease was refractory, from a patient treated with antithyroid drugs. The receptor set was obtained from a female donor with Graves disease.

This clonotype has only a few counts. This chain uses TRBV25-1 with TRBJ2-3, with D perhaps matching TRBD2 (6 bases). Germline CDR1 MGHDK, CDR2 SYGVNS. The CDR3 extends over 15 amino acids. Trimming removed 5 bases at V and 1 base at J, with 13 bases between. The DNA for the CDR3 is TGTGCCAGCAGTCTGCCGGGACTCCGCACAGATACGCAGTATTTT. It yields the protein CASSLPGLRTDTQYF.

This clonotype was seen a few times. The chain uses TRBV13 and TRBJ2-3; tentative D call: TRBD2 (6 bases). The CDR3 loop spans 13 amino acids. In germline, CDR1 is PRHDT, CDR2 FYEKMQ (reference sequence). V lost 6 bases to trimming and J lost 9 bases, with 16 bases between them. The CDR3: CASSIAGTGTQYF. The CDR3, as DNA: TGTGCCAGCAGTATCGCGGGAACGGGGACGCAGTATTTT.

The V and J genes are TRBV6-1 and TRBJ1-4; 11 positions match TRBD1. The V and J ends lost 8 bases and 8 bases, in that order; junction bases with no gene match: 7. CDR1 and CDR2 from the germline V gene are MNHNS and SASEGT. This CDR3 is built from 14 residues. The CDR3 loop is CASGAGTGGEKLFF. CDR3 DNA sequence: TGTGCCAGCGGGGCCGGGACAGGGGGGGAAAAACTGTTTTTT.